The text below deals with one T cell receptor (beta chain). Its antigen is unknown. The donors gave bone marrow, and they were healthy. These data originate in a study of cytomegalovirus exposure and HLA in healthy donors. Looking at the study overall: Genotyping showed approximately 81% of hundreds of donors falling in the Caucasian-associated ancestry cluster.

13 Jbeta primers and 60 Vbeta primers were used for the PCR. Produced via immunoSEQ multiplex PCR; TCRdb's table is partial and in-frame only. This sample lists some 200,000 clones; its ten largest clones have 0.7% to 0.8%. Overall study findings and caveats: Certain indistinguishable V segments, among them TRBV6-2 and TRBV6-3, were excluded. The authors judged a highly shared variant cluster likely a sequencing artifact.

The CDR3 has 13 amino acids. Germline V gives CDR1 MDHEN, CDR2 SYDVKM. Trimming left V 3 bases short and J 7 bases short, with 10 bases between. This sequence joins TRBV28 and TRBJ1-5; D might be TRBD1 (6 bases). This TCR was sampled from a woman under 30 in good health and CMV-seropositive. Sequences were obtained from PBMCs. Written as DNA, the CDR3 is TGTGCCAGCAGTTTCGGAGGACAGCAGCCCCAGCATTTT. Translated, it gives CASSFGGQQPQHF. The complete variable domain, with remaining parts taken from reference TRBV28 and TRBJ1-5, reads DVKVTQSSRYLVKRTGEKVFLECVQDMDHENMFWYRQDPGLGLRLIYFSYDVKMKEKGDIPEGYSVSREKKERFSLILESASTNQTSMYLCASSFGGQQPQHFGDGTRLSIL.